A single sample is the source of the 20 T cell receptor beta chains below, sequenced in a study of T-cell memory formation after mild COVID-19. TCRdb analysed the 5' RACE reads with MiXCR anew, one entry per CDR3 protein. The data show roughly 150,000 distinct CDR3 sequences, 10% to 15% seen once. Sequences were obtained from PBMCs or a T cell subset sorted from them (not recorded which). These receptors all stem from a man aged 18 to 29 who had mild COVID-19 (a few samples of this study predate the infection). Cell type and time point are not known.

This clonotype was observed a handful of times. The V gene is TRBV4-3, the J gene TRBJ2-3; D remains ambiguous. V was shortened by 0 bases and J by 2 bases, with 6 bases between the two germline ends. This CDR3 comprises 14 residues. Germline loops: CDR1 LGHNA, CDR2 YSLEER. The CDR3 DNA reads as TGCGCCAGCAGCCAAGACCACTTCACAGATACGCAGTATTTT. As protein: CASSQDHFTDTQYF.

The rearrangement uses TRBV10-1 and TRBJ2-3; 7 positions agree with TRBD2. V was pared by 2 bases and J by 1 base, with 3 bases of the junction left unmatched. The CDR3 spans 15 residues. Per germline, CDR1 WNHNN and CDR2 SYGVQD (reference sequence). The CDR3: CASSEPTSGTDTQYF. The CDR3 nucleotides read TGCGCCAGCAGTGAGCCTACTAGCGGCACAGATACGCAGTATTTT.

This clonotype has more than one count but fewer than ten. V gene TRBV5-1 combines with J gene TRBJ2-3; 14 nucleotides agree with TRBD2. CDR3 length: 17 amino acids. Germline CDR1 SGHRS, CDR2 YFSETQ. The J segment lost 5 bases and the V segment lost 3 bases, leaving 8 bases of the junction unmatched. The CDR3, as DNA: TGCGCCAGCAGCTCCAGAGGACTAGCGGGGGGCAGAGATACGCAGTATTTT. It translates to CASSSRGLAGGRDTQYF.

This clonotype was detected many times. This chain uses TRBV4-2 with TRBJ2-3; either TRBD1 or TRBD2 may supply D (6 bases each). Germline loops: CDR1 LGHNA, CDR2 YNFKEQ. The CDR3 loop spans 16 amino acids. Trimming left V 0 bases short and J 1 base short, with 11 bases between. The CDR3 here is CASSQDWGARTDTQYF. In DNA form, the CDR3 reads TGTGCCAGCAGCCAAGACTGGGGGGCTCGCACAGATACGCAGTATTTT.

V usage is TRBV28 and J usage is TRBJ2-1, with D maybe TRBD2 (6 bases). The ends were cut back, 8 bases at V and 8 bases at J, with 28 bases in the middle. In germline, CDR1 is MDHEN, CDR2 SYDVKM. CDR3 size: 17 residues. The CDR3 protein is CASRRRGPSGAGDEQFF. CDR3 in DNA: TGTGCCAGCCGTCGGAGGGGTCCGTCTGGGGCAGGTGATGAGCAGTTCTTC.

The chain combines TRBV6-2 or TRBV6-3 with TRBJ2-7, with 9 bases aligning to TRBD1. Germline CDR1 reads MNHEY; CDR2 reads SVGEGT. The V gene end was trimmed by 8 bases and the J gene end by 10 bases; junction bases not matched to a gene: 9. The CDR3 is 12 amino acids. CDR3 sequence (DNA): TGTGCCAGCTCTCCCGGACAGGGGATCCAGTACGTC. Translation: CASSPGQGIQYV.

This clonotype was seen once. The J gene is TRBJ2-3, the V gene TRBV20-1; 8 nucleotides line up with TRBD1. The CDR3 extends over 14 amino acids. V shed 6 bases, J shed 2 bases, and the junction held 7 bases outside the gene matches. Germline values: CDR1 DFQATT, CDR2 SNEGSKA (reference sequence). CDR3 protein: CSASRGPYTDTQYF. The DNA of the CDR3 is TGCAGTGCCAGCAGGGGGCCATACACAGATACGCAGTATTTT.

The CDR3 DNA is TGTGCCAGCGGGAGGACACATCAATGGAATGAGCAGTTCTTC. Protein product: CASGRTHQWNEQFF. The V gene is TRBV6-5, the J gene TRBJ2-1; a weak D match, TRBD2 (6 bases). The V end was cut by 8 bases, the J end by 7 bases, with 18 bases between. The CDR3 sequence is 14 residues long. CDR1 is MNHEY and CDR2 is SVGAGI in the germline V gene.

The gene calls are TRBV10-1 and TRBJ2-1; D might be TRBD1 or TRBD2, each matching 5 bases. Germline-derived CDR1 and CDR2 are WNHNN and SYGVQD (reference sequence). Trimming cost V 4 bases and J 5 bases, with 15 bases left between them. There are 15 residues in the CDR3. The CDR3 protein is CASSATRGAHNEQFF. CDR3 in DNA: TGCGCCAGCAGTGCGACACGGGGCGCCCACAATGAGCAGTTCTTC.

The rearrangement joins TRBV5-4 to TRBJ2-7, with unresolved D. This CDR3 comprises 14 residues. Germline CDR1 is SGHNT and CDR2 is YYREEE (reference sequence). V gave up 4 bases and J gave up 2 bases, with 13 bases separating them. This CDR3 is CASSAILNAYEQYF. In DNA form, the CDR3 reads TGTGCCAGCAGCGCGATATTGAACGCCTACGAGCAGTACTTC.

The chain employs TRBV3-1 and TRBJ2-1; D is unresolved. CDR1 is LGHDT and CDR2 is YNNKEL in the germline V gene (reference sequence). The V end was cut by 4 bases, the J end by 5 bases, with 18 bases between. The CDR3 length is 16 residues. CDR3 DNA: TGTGCCAGCAGCCGCGCAGAGGCTAGAGTGAACAATGAGCAGTTCTTC. This encodes CASSRAEARVNNEQFF.

V and J are TRBV4-3 and TRBJ2-2; D unresolved. The CDR3 is 15 residues long. Trimming left V 1 base short and J 0 bases short, with 6 bases between. In germline, CDR1 is LGHNA, CDR2 YSLEER. This CDR3 is CASSQAAANTGELFF. The CDR3 nucleotides read TGCGCCAGCAGCCAAGCGGCCGCGAACACCGGGGAGCTGTTTTTT.

This clonotype was found many times. The chain recombines TRBV5-1 with TRBJ2-5; D is tentatively TRBD1 or TRBD2 (5 bases each). This CDR3 has 15 amino acids. V was shortened by 0 bases and J by 5 bases, with 14 bases between the two germline ends. Germline V gene lookup returns CDR1 SGHRS and CDR2 YFSETQ. The CDR3 nucleotides are TGCGCCAGCAGCTTGGTCGGGACCGTCGAGGAGACCCAGTACTTC. This translates into CASSLVGTVEETQYF.

This clonotype was picked up a small number of times. The chain joins TRBV4-3 to TRBJ1-2, with D unresolved. This CDR3 has 15 residues. The V end was cut by 1 base, the J end by 4 bases, with 13 bases between. Germline lookup yields CDR1 LGHNA and CDR2 YSLEER. CDR3 amino acids: CASSQGGGDRYGYTF. CDR3 coding DNA: TGCGCCAGCAGCCAAGGGGGAGGTGACCGCTATGGCTACACCTTC.

This clonotype was detected only a few times. The chain couples TRBV5-1 to TRBJ1-1, with TRBD1 as a possible D gene (5 bases). This CDR3 contains 15 residues. Trimming left V 1 base short and J 6 bases short, with 16 bases between. CDR1 and CDR2 (germline): SGHRS, YFSETQ. CDR3 loop: CASSLRRGRGPEAFF. The CDR3 region has the DNA TGCGCCAGCAGCTTGCGGCGGGGAAGGGGACCTGAAGCTTTCTTT.

The chain carries TRBV7-9 and TRBJ1-1; 9 bases map to TRBD1. CDR1 is SEHNR and CDR2 is FQNEAQ in the germline V gene (reference sequence). V lost 2 bases and J lost 1; bases outside the gene matches: 2. This CDR3 has 15 residues. CDR3 sequence reads: CASSLSDRGNTEAFF. DNA of the CDR3: TGTGCCAGCAGCTTATCGGACAGGGGGAACACTGAAGCTTTCTTT.

The chain links TRBV5-1 to TRBJ2-5, with unresolved D. The V end was cut by 0 bases, the J end by 5 bases, with 11 bases between. Germline V lookup: CDR1 SGHRS, CDR2 YFSETQ. This CDR3 contains 14 residues. The DNA of the CDR3 is TGCGCCAGCAGCTTGGGTTCCGGCCCGGAGACCCAGTACTTC. It yields the protein CASSLGSGPETQYF.

V and J are TRBV9 and TRBJ2-7; D is perhaps TRBD2 (7 bases). Trimming took 5 bases from V and 0 from J, leaving 18 bases between them. The CDR3 is 16 amino acids. Germline V gene sequence: CDR1 SGDLS, CDR2 YYNGEE. CDR3 bases: TGTGCCAGCAGAGCGAGTGGCGGGGGCTACTCCTACGAGCAGTACGTC. Its translation is CASRASGGGYSYEQYV.

The CDR3 protein is CASTRQYTTSPLHF. In DNA, the CDR3 is TGTGCCAGCACGCGGCAGTACACGACTTCACCCCTCCACTTT. This rearrangement joins TRBV27 to TRBJ1-6; D not certain. The CDR3 length is 14 residues. With 7 bases removed from V and 9 bases from J, the gap between germline ends came to 16 bases. The germline CDR1 and CDR2 sequences are MNHEY and SMNVEV (reference sequence).

This clonotype has a count of ten or more. This chain connects TRBV21-1 to TRBJ2-7; the DNA was not used to check the table's D call, TRBD1. TRBV21-1 is described as a pseudogene. The CDR3 length is 13 residues. In nucleotides, the CDR3 is TGTGCCAGCAGCAATGGGCGGATCTACGAGCAGTACTTC. This gives the protein CASSNGRIYEQYF.